The 15 T cell receptor beta chains given below trace back to one sample, sequenced in a study of tumor and adjacent non-tumor tissue in lung cancer. The library came from three nested PCR rounds adapted from ARM-PCR protocols. TCRdb analysed the multiplex PCR reads with MiXCR anew, one entry per CDR3 protein. The profile shows roughly 49,000 distinct CDR3 sequences, 74% of them singletons. RNA was extracted from bulk tissue without any cell sorting. Distant lung tissue was collected more than 3 cm away from the tumor edge. The specimen sequenced was distant non-tumor lung tissue. The receptor source for this set is a woman aged 55-75 years with non-small cell lung cancer.

This clonotype was observed a few times. The chain couples TRBV12-3 or TRBV12-4 to TRBJ1-5; D is perhaps TRBD1 (5 bases). V lost 3 bases and J 11 bases, leaving 20 bases between the germline ends. This CDR3 is built from 15 residues. CDR3 loop: CASSFFPGRDQSQHF. The CDR3 nucleotides read TGTGCCAGCAGTTTTTTTCCCGGCAGGGACCAGTCCCAGCATTTT.

Regarding this clonotype: This is likely a read error, given that the CDR3 carries no conserved phenylalanine or tryptophan at its end. The chain is built from TRBV12-3 or TRBV12-4 and TRBJ1-5, with 7 nucleotides matching TRBD1. This CDR3 has 13 amino acids. Trimming removed 7 bases from V and 5 bases from J; junction bases left unmatched: 5. CDR3 DNA: TGTGCCAGCATCCTAGGGGGCGATCAGCCCCAGCATTAT. This translates into CASILGGDQPQHY.

This chain connects TRBV10-2 to TRBJ2-1; unclear D gene. Germline V CDR1 and CDR2: WSHSY, SAAADI. CDR3 length: 13 amino acids. Trimming pared 3 bases from V and 6 bases from J, leaving 9 bases between. DNA of the CDR3: TGCGCCAGCAGTGAAATGTCCGGCAATGAGCAGTTCTTC. Translated, it gives CASSEMSGNEQFF.

The J gene is TRBJ2-5, the V gene TRBV7-8; 12 nucleotides line up with TRBD2. Germline lookup yields CDR1 SGHVS and CDR2 FQNEAQ. CDR3 length: 16 amino acids. The trim removed 9 bases at V and 4 bases at J, leaving 12 bases unmatched. The DNA for the CDR3 is TGTGCCAGTTGCTTTAGACTAGCGGGGGCTTCAGAGACCCAGTACTTC. It yields the protein CASCFRLAGASETQYF.

Remarks on this clonotype: One base away lies a much larger clone, so this may be a sequencing read error. The chain links TRBV4-1 to TRBJ1-1; the D gene is possibly TRBD1 (5 bases). The CDR3 is 15 residues long. Germline-derived CDR1 and CDR2 are MGHRA and YSYEKL. The chain's CDR3 is CANSQGRDRNTETFF. CDR3 bases: TGCGCCAACAGCCAAGGCCGGGACCGAAACACTGAAACTTTCTTT.

A note on this clonotype: At one of its ends the junction is not consistent with the germline gene, which may arise from a read error. The V call is TRBV20-1, the J call TRBJ2-1; TRBD2 might be the D (7 bases). The germline gives CDR1 DFQATT, CDR2 SNEGSKA (reference sequence). The CDR3 spans 16 residues. The CDR3 loop reads CSAREGQGGAHNEKSF. The CDR3 DNA reads as TGCAGTGCTAGAGAGGGTCAAGGGGGGGCGCACAATGAGAAGTCCTTC.

Remarks on this clonotype: No conserved phenylalanine or tryptophan is present at the end of the CDR3, so a read error is the likely explanation. The chain links TRBV12-3 or TRBV12-4 to TRBJ2-1; possibly TRBD2 for D (5 bases). Between the trimmed V and J ends, which lost 1 base and 8 bases, there was a span of 12 bases. This CDR3 spans 14 amino acids. The CDR3 sequence is CASSLGVATHEQFV. The CDR3 coding sequence is TGTGCCAGCAGTTTAGGGGTAGCGACCCATGAGCAGTTCGTC.

A word on this clonotype: Germline is not matched at one junction end, which may reflect a read error. The J gene is TRBJ1-4, the V gene TRBV5-1, with unresolved D. Germline V gives CDR1 SGHRS, CDR2 YFSETQ. The CDR3 is made up of 13 amino acids. CDR3 DNA: TGCGCCAGCAGCTTGAGGTTAGATGAAAGACTGTTTTTT. Protein sequence: CASSLRLDERLFF.

The V call is TRBV29-1, the J call TRBJ2-3, with TRBD2 matching 9 bases. Per the germline V gene, CDR1 is SQVTM and CDR2 is ANQGSEA. The CDR3 is 15 residues long. In DNA form, the CDR3 reads TGCAAGGCTCAGACCGTAGCGGGAGACGCAGATACGCAGTATTTT. It is translated as CKAQTVAGDADTQYF.

V is TRBV11-3 and J is TRBJ2-3; 9 bases agree with TRBD1. Germline V gene data show CDR1 as SGHNT and CDR2 as YENEEA. This CDR3 comprises 18 residues. The CDR3 here is CVRSLGLTGGRCTDTQYF. DNA for the CDR3: TGTGTCAGGAGCTTAGGTTTAACAGGGGGCCGCTGCACAGATACGCAGTATTTT.

As to this clonotype: Mismatch with germline at one junction end may stem from a read error. The chain employs TRBV6-2 or TRBV6-3 and TRBJ2-1, with a weak D call TRBD2 (6 bases). Germline CDR1 reads MNHEY; CDR2 reads SVGEGT. The CDR3 sequence is 15 residues long. CDR3 bases: TGTGCCAGCAGTAACCCCCGGGGGATATCCAATAAGCAGTCCTTC. This encodes CASSNPRGISNKQSF.

The CDR3 DNA reads as TGTGCCAGCAAAGTGCAGGACCCCTACAATGAGCAGTTCTTC. This translates into CASKVQDPYNEQFF. This chain connects TRBV2 to TRBJ2-1; D gene unclear. The CDR3 runs 14 residues. Germline CDR1 reads SNHLY; CDR2 reads FYNNEI. V dropped 7 bases and J dropped 2 bases, with 12 bases sitting between them. Full variable domain (remainder filled in from reference TRBV2 and TRBJ2-1): EPEVTQTPSHQVTQMGQEVILRCVPISNHLYFYWYRQILGQKVEFLVSFYNNEISEKSEIFDDQFSVERPDGSNFTLKIRSTKLEDSAMYFCASKVQDPYNEQFFGPGTRLTVL.

This clonotype occurred many times. This chain connects TRBV20-1 to TRBJ1-5, with D possibly being TRBD1 (6 bases). The CDR3 is 12 residues long. From germline, CDR1 is DFQATT and CDR2 SNEGSKA (reference sequence). Trimming stripped 5 bases from V and 6 bases from J, with 11 bases between. The chain's CDR3 is CSAGRRGQPQHF. DNA for the CDR3: TGCAGTGCTGGCCGCAGGGGTCAGCCCCAGCATTTT.

The table lists this clonotype with a few counts. An end of the junction does not agree with germline; a read error may underlie this. V gene TRBV10-1 combines with J gene TRBJ2-2; D perhaps matches TRBD2 (5 bases). CDR3 size: 12 residues. Germline V gives CDR1 WNHNN, CDR2 SYGVQD (reference sequence). The CDR3 coding sequence is TGCACCAGCGTTAGAATTGCCGGGGAGCCGTTTTTT. The encoded protein is CTSVRIAGEPFF.

About this clonotype: Its ends do not fully match the called genes, so a read error is possible. The chain recombines TRBV6-2 or TRBV6-3 with TRBJ2-4; D gene ambiguous. In germline, CDR1 is MNHEY, CDR2 SVGEGT. CDR3 size: 13 residues. The CDR3 DNA reads TGTGCCAGCCGTTACGATGTCCAAAGCATTCAGCACTTC. It encodes CASRYDVQSIQHF.